This TCR beta chain was recovered during a study of T-cell reconstitution after alpha-beta-depleted transplantation in children. Study-level findings and limits: A year post-transplant, T-cell counts and diversity derived mostly from newly produced T cells. Roughly two months post-transplant, alpha-beta T cells reportedly originated from several hundred graft clones that had expanded. For some patients, TCRbeta diversity was high at day 60 because of recipient T cells and thymic progenitors that survived.

CDR3 size: 15 residues. Germline V gives CDR1 DFQATT, CDR2 SNEGSKA (reference sequence). V was cut by 5 bases and J by 4 bases, with 21 bases left in between. This clonotype was seen repeatedly, ten times or more. The antigen is undetermined. A TCRbeta library incorporating unique molecular identifiers was prepared. Via MiXCR, TCRdb re-called the PCR reads, giving one row per CDR3 protein. The sample lists 90,000 to 100,000 distinct CDR3 sequences, about a quarter occurring once. The sequence was obtained from a boy aged 2 to 10 with acute lymphoblastic leukemia, due to receive a stem cell transplant. The chain joins TRBV20-1 to TRBJ2-7; tentative D call: TRBD1 (5 bases). The source material was PBMCs, sampled before TCRalphabeta/CD19-depleted stem cell transplant. CDR3 region: CSAATPGKGIYEQYF. The CDR3 nucleotides read TGCAGTGCTGCCACCCCAGGGAAGGGGATATACGAGCAGTACTTC.